This entry lists 23 T cell receptor beta chains sequenced from one sample in a study of CD8+CD57+ T cells in acquired aplastic anemia. Genomic DNA constituted the template upon which TCR beta VDJ and CDR3 profiling was performed. TCRdb re-derived calls from the reads in MiXCR, one entry per CDR3 protein. The sample has roughly 180,000 distinct CDR3 sequences; less than 65% are singletons. Sequencing was done on a sample of sorted CD4+, CD8+, or CD8+CD57+ T cells (not recorded which) from PBMCs. The receptor source for this set is a human donor with severe aplastic anemia or a healthy control (not recorded which).

This chain connects TRBV24-1 to TRBJ1-5; 8 bases agree with TRBD1. Germline CDR1 is KGHDR and CDR2 is SFDVKD. CDR3 length: 14 residues. V dropped 3 bases and J dropped 7; count of bases not matched to a gene: 4. CDR3 bases: TGTGCCACCAGTGATACAGGGGGGGGGCAGCCCCAGCATTTT. It encodes CATSDTGGGQPQHF.

This chain joins TRBV6-1 and TRBJ1-1; 9 nucleotides match TRBD1. The CDR3 spans 14 residues. The germline gives CDR1 MNHNS, CDR2 SASEGT. V was pared by 6 bases and J by 0 bases, with 2 bases of the junction left unmatched. CDR3 residues: CASRQGAMNTEAFF. The CDR3 region has the DNA TGTGCCAGCAGACAGGGGGCGATGAACACTGAAGCTTTCTTT.

This clonotype was observed once. The V call is TRBV12-3 or TRBV12-4, the J call TRBJ1-2; no clear D. V was cut by 4 bases and J by 6 bases, with 9 bases left in between. The length of the CDR3 is 12 residues. The CDR3 sequence: CASSSLGDGYTF. In DNA, the CDR3 is TGTGCCAGCAGTTCGCTTGGGGATGGCTACACCTTC.

The chain has TRBV10-3 and TRBJ2-3; D is unclear. CDR3 length: 12 residues. Germline V gene lookup returns CDR1 ENHRY and CDR2 SYGVKD. The ends were cut back, 4 bases at V and 6 bases at J, with 8 bases in the middle. The CDR3 is CAISVNGDTQYF. CDR3 DNA sequence: TGTGCCATCAGTGTTAATGGGGATACGCAGTATTTT.

This clonotype was observed many times. In DNA, the CDR3 is TGTGCCAGCAGTTACTCAACTAGCGGGGGGTTCCAAGAGACCCAGTACTTC. This sequence encodes CASSYSTSGGFQETQYF. The chain combines TRBV6-6 with TRBJ2-5; TRBD2 matches 12 bases. The CDR3 is 17 amino acids. With V trimmed by 0 bases and J by 1 base, 3 bases remained unmatched. The germline CDR1 and CDR2 sequences are MNHNY and SVGAGI (reference sequence).

The chain links TRBV7-6 to TRBJ2-1; TRBD1 agrees at 7 bases. J was trimmed by 3 bases and V by 5 bases; bases with no gene match: 4. The CDR3 totals 14 residues. Germline V gene lookup returns CDR1 SGHVS and CDR2 FNYEAQ. The CDR3 sequence is CASSPRDSYNEQFF. CDR3 nucleotide sequence: TGTGCCAGCAGCCCCCGGGACAGCTACAATGAGCAGTTCTTC.

This chain uses TRBV20-1 with TRBJ2-1; D might be TRBD1 or TRBD2, each matching 7 bases. The DNA end lines up better with TRBJ2-7; the J call may be wrong. The CDR3 has 16 amino acids. CDR1 is DFQATT, CDR2 SNEGSKA, per germline (reference sequence). CDR3 coding DNA: TGCAGTGCTAGAGCCCCAGGGGGGGATAGCTCCTACGAGCAGTACTTC. It translates to CSARAPGGDSSYEQYF.

The genes are TRBV12-3 or TRBV12-4 and TRBJ2-7, with TRBD2 matching over 9 bases. There are 14 residues in the CDR3. V was clipped by 7 bases and J by 7 bases; unmatched bases: 11. The CDR3 here is CASTIAGVASEQYF. The CDR3 bases are TGTGCCAGCACCATAGCGGGAGTGGCTTCGGAGCAGTACTTC.

This clonotype was seen a single time. One end of the junction is discordant with germline, which a read error may explain. The chain joins TRBV15 to TRBJ1-5; D ambiguous. CDR3 length: 15 residues. CDR1 LNHNV and CDR2 YYDKDF come from the germline V gene (reference sequence). CDR3 sequence reads: CATTGGLFSNQSQHF. For the CDR3, the DNA is TGTGCCACCACCGGAGGGCTTTTTAGCAATCAGTCCCAGCATTTT.

The gene calls are TRBV19 and TRBJ2-5; D is ambiguous. This CDR3 region has 13 residues. Germline CDR1 reads LNHDA; CDR2 reads SQIVND (reference sequence). Trimming removed 5 bases at V and 3 bases at J, with 10 bases between. The CDR3 nucleotides read TGTGCCAGTAGTTGGGCATTAGAAGAGACCCAGTACTTC. Its protein is CASSWALEETQYF.

The V and J genes are TRBV24-1 and TRBJ1-2; D is perhaps TRBD1 (6 bases). Trimming left V 4 bases short and J 3 bases short, with 11 bases between. Germline V CDR1 and CDR2: KGHDR, SFDVKD. CDR3 length: 14 amino acids. The CDR3 region is CATSDIDRHYGYTF. In nucleotides, the CDR3 is TGTGCCACCAGTGACATAGACAGGCACTATGGCTACACCTTC.

There are a few counts of this clonotype. Compared with germline, one end of the junction differs, possibly owing to a read error. The J gene is TRBJ2-7, the V gene TRBV7-7; 10 nucleotides agree with TRBD1. The CDR3 sequence is 15 residues long. CDR1 is SSHAT, CDR2 FNYEAQ, per germline (reference sequence). CDR3 sequence (DNA): TGTGCTAGCAGCCCAGGGGGGACAGGGGTCTACGAGCAGTACTTC. It specifies CASSPGGTGVYEQYF.

The genes are TRBV30 and TRBJ1-4, with 7 bases matching TRBD1. V was clipped by 1 base and J by 14 bases; unmatched bases: 13. The CDR3 totals 14 residues. Germline lookup yields CDR1 GTSNPN and CDR2 SVGIG (reference sequence). CDR3 in amino acids: CAWSDGQANLRLFF. The CDR3 DNA reads as TGTGCCTGGAGTGACGGACAGGCCAATCTAAGGCTGTTTTTT.

The chain is built from TRBV24-1 and TRBJ2-1, with a possible D match to TRBD2 (5 bases). The CDR3 consists of 14 residues. With 5 bases removed from V and 7 bases from J, the gap between germline ends came to 14 bases. From germline, CDR1 is KGHDR and CDR2 SFDVKD. The CDR3, as DNA: TGTGCCACCAGTGCAGCGGACCGTTCTAATGAGCAGTTCTTC. Its translation: CATSAADRSNEQFF.

As concerns this clonotype: Germline is not matched at one junction end, which may reflect a read error. The CDR3: CASSLGVYGQYF. The CDR3 DNA reads TGTGCCAGCAGCTTGGGTGTTTACGGGCAGTACTTC. V and J are TRBV5-8 and TRBJ2-7; D gene unclear. From germline, CDR1 is SGHTS and CDR2 YDEGEE. The CDR3 spans 12 residues.

This chain connects TRBV7-9 to TRBJ2-7, with D perhaps matching TRBD1 (6 bases). Germline V lookup: CDR1 SEHNR, CDR2 FQNEAQ (reference sequence). V was trimmed by 6 bases and J by 3 bases, leaving 9 bases between them. This CDR3 has 12 residues. The DNA for the CDR3 is TGTGCCAGCAGACCCAGGGGCTACGAGCAGTACTTC. Translated: CASRPRGYEQYF.

V gene TRBV10-3 combines with J gene TRBJ2-1; D is uncertain. The length of the CDR3 is 17 residues. Trimming removed 8 bases at V and 1 base at J, with 21 bases between. Per germline, CDR1 ENHRY and CDR2 SYGVKD. The CDR3 region is CAIQDRSPGVSYNEQFF. The CDR3 DNA sequence: TGTGCCATCCAGGATCGCTCCCCCGGAGTTTCCTACAATGAGCAGTTCTTC.

Concerning this clonotype: A read error may account for a junction end that differs from germline. The CDR3 protein is CASSQAWPGQGFGGYTF. CDR3 nucleotide sequence: TGCGCCAGCAGCCAAGCATGGCCGGGACAGGGTTTCGGTGGCTACACCTTC. The chain carries TRBV7-8 and TRBJ1-2, with 9 bases aligning to TRBD1. Germline CDR1 SGHVS, CDR2 FQNEAQ. This CDR3 is 17 amino acids long.

The gene calls are TRBV11-3 and TRBJ2-7; no clear D gene. Germline V gene sequence: CDR1 SGHNT, CDR2 YENEEA. The CDR3 loop spans 13 amino acids. Trimming removed 1 base at V and 0 bases at J, with 4 bases between. This CDR3 reads CASSLARSYEQYF. The CDR3 DNA is TGTGCCAGCAGCTTAGCCCGCTCCTACGAGCAGTACTTC.

This sequence joins TRBV19 and TRBJ2-3; tentatively, D is TRBD2 (6 bases). Germline values: CDR1 LNHDA, CDR2 SQIVND (reference sequence). CDR3 length: 13 amino acids. V lost 3 bases and J 6 bases, leaving 10 bases between the germline ends. CDR3 amino acids: CASSISGADTQYF. The CDR3 region has the DNA TGTGCCAGTAGTATTTCGGGAGCGGATACGCAGTATTTT.

The V and J genes are TRBV20-1 and TRBJ2-1; D is tentatively TRBD1 or TRBD2 (5 bases each). CDR3 length: 14 residues. V dropped 4 bases and J dropped 6 bases, with 16 bases sitting between them. CDR1 is DFQATT and CDR2 is SNEGSKA in the germline V gene (reference sequence). CDR3 protein: CSAKSGRRGNEQFF. The CDR3 DNA reads TGCAGTGCTAAAAGTGGGAGAAGGGGCAATGAGCAGTTCTTC.

Comment on this clonotype: The junction departs from the called germline gene at one end, perhaps through a read error. The gene calls are TRBV7-8 and TRBJ2-5, with D hard to call. The CDR3 contains 14 residues. CDR1 is SGHVS, CDR2 FQNEAQ, per germline. CDR3 DNA sequence: TGTGCCAGCAGCCTAGGACCTCCCCAAGGGACCCAGTACTTC. Translated, it gives CASSLGPPQGTQYF.

This chain uses TRBV5-6 with TRBJ2-4; TRBD1 might be the D (6 bases). Trimming shortened V by 3 bases and J by 3 bases, and 10 bases separated the two germline ends. Germline-derived CDR1 and CDR2 are SGHDT and YYEEEE. The length of the CDR3 is 14 residues. Here the CDR3 DNA reads TGTGCCAGCAGCTCAGGGGATAGCAAAAACATTCAGTACTTC. This sequence encodes CASSSGDSKNIQYF.